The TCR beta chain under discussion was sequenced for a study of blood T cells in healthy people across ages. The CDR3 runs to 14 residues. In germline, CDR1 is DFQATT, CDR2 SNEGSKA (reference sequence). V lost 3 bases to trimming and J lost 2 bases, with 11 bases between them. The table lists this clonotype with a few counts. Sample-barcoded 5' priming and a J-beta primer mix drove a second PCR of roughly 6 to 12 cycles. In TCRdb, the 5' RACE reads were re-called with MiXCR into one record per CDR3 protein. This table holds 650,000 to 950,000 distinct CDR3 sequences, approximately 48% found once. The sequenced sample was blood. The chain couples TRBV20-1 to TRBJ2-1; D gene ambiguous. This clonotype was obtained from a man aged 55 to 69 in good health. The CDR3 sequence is CSARDGFAYNEQFF. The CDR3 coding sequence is TGCAGTGCTAGGGATGGATTTGCCTACAATGAGCAGTTCTTC.